The 26 T cell receptor beta chains given below trace back to one sample, sequenced in a study of cytomegalovirus exposure and HLA in healthy donors. PCR was performed using 60 Vbeta and 13 Jbeta primers. Libraries were prepared by immunoSEQ multiplex PCR; TCRdb keeps only in-frame clonotypes and omits some of them. This sample carries about 70,000 clones, around 69% of them seen once, and the ten largest clones take roughly 10%. The sequenced material came from PBMCs. All receptors come from a human donor in good health.

This rearrangement joins TRBV6-4 to TRBJ1-2; 7 bases are shared with TRBD1. Germline CDR1 MRHNA, CDR2 SNTAGT. The trim removed 4 bases at V and 8 bases at J, leaving 1 base unmatched. The CDR3 runs to 11 residues. The CDR3 DNA sequence: TGTGCCAGCAGTGTCAGGGGGGGCTACACCTTC. Protein sequence: CASSVRGGYTF.

The CDR3: CASSSGQGAYEQYF. CDR3 DNA: TGTGCCAGCAGTTCTGGACAGGGGGCCTACGAGCAGTACTTC. The chain combines TRBV5-4 with TRBJ2-7, with 10 bases aligning to TRBD1. The CDR3 covers 14 residues. Germline V gives CDR1 SGHNT, CDR2 YYREEE (reference sequence). V was clipped by 5 bases and J by 2 bases; unmatched bases: 4.

This chain connects TRBV6-5 to TRBJ2-2; 8 bases are shared with TRBD1. The CDR3 is 15 amino acids. V trimming: 3 bases; J trimming: 7 bases; junction bases outside the gene matches: 7. CDR1 is MNHEY, CDR2 SVGAGI, per germline. The CDR3 DNA is TGTGCCAGCAGTTATCTGGACAGGGTGAACGGGGAGCTGTTTTTT. It encodes CASSYLDRVNGELFF.

The chain links TRBV29-1 to TRBJ2-2, with no clear D. The CDR3 consists of 13 residues. The V end lost 3 bases, the J end lost 1 base, and 6 bases lay between the germline ends. The germline V gene encodes CDR1 SQVTM and CDR2 ANQGSEA. CDR3 nucleotide sequence: TGCAGCGTTGAGACGGGGAACACCGGGGAGCTGTTTTTT. Amino acids: CSVETGNTGELFF.

The chain uses TRBV5-1 and TRBJ2-7; maybe TRBD1 (5 bases). The CDR3 is 14 residues long. Germline V CDR1 and CDR2: SGHRS, YFSETQ. V was cut by 2 bases and J by 2 bases, with 11 bases left in between. The CDR3 DNA is TGCGCCAGCAGCTTACAAGGGGCCCCCTACGAGCAGTACTTC. Protein product: CASSLQGAPYEQYF.

This clone was seen once. The genes are TRBV2 and TRBJ2-5, with unresolved D. CDR3 length equals 16 residues. V dropped 5 bases and J dropped 1 base, with 17 bases sitting between them. The germline V gene encodes CDR1 SNHLY and CDR2 FYNNEI. CDR3 amino acids: CASSPMLRGGQETQYF. In nucleotides, the CDR3 is TGTGCCAGCAGTCCTATGCTTCGCGGCGGCCAAGAGACCCAGTACTTC.

The rearrangement links TRBV7-6 to TRBJ1-1, with 8 bases lining up with TRBD1. After removal of 1 base from V and 6 bases from J, the junction contained 4 bases not matched to a gene. The germline gives CDR1 SGHVS, CDR2 FNYEAQ. The CDR3 has 14 residues. As DNA, the CDR3 is TGTGCCAGCAGCTTAGGGTGGGGACAGGCTGAAGCTTTCTTT. Amino acid sequence: CASSLGWGQAEAFF.

CDR3 DNA sequence: TGTGCCAGCAGGGCGGAAATTGGCACAGATACGCAGTATTTT. This gives the protein CASRAEIGTDTQYF. This chain joins TRBV27 and TRBJ2-3; D gene ambiguous. CDR3 size: 14 residues. Germline-derived CDR1 and CDR2 are MNHEY and SMNVEV (reference sequence). Trimming removed 6 bases from V and 1 base from J, with 11 bases in between.

The V gene is TRBV14, the J gene TRBJ1-2, with 7 bases that match TRBD1. Germline CDR1 reads SGHDN; CDR2 reads FVKESK. Losses at the gene ends were 4 bases for V and 4 bases for J; bases not matched to a gene: 6. This CDR3 has 14 residues. The CDR3 reads CASSRTGAAYGYTF. The CDR3, as DNA: TGTGCCAGCAGCCGGACAGGAGCGGCCTATGGCTACACCTTC. The whole variable domain, remainder taken from reference TRBV14 and TRBJ1-2, is EAGVTQFPSHSVIEKGQTVTLRCDPISGHDNLYWYRRVMGKEIKFLLHFVKESKQDESGMPNNRFLAERTGGTYSTLKVQPAELEDSGVYFCASSRTGAAYGYTFGSGTRLTVV.

V gene TRBV18 combines with J gene TRBJ2-6, with a tentative D call TRBD1 (7 bases). With 2 bases removed from V and 4 bases from J, the gap between germline ends came to 18 bases. Germline V CDR1 and CDR2: KGHSH, LQKENI. The CDR3 covers 18 residues. CDR3 region: CASSPLTGRRSGANVLTF. CDR3 coding DNA: TGTGCCAGCTCACCATTGACAGGGAGGCGCTCCGGGGCCAACGTCCTGACTTTC. Supplemented by reference TRBV18 and TRBJ2-6, the full variable domain reads NAGVMQNPRHLVRRRGQEARLRCSPMKGHSHVYWYRQLPEEGLKFMVYLQKENIIDESGMPKERFSAEFPKEGPSILRIQQVVRGDSAAYFCASSPLTGRRSGANVLTFGAGSRLTVL.

This chain links TRBV11-2 with TRBJ2-7; D may be TRBD1 (6 bases). V lost 1 base, J lost 2 bases, and 9 bases lay in between. The CDR3 has 14 amino acids. Germline V gives CDR1 SGHAT, CDR2 FQNNGV. CDR3 DNA: TGTGCCAGCAGCTTAGGGAAGGGGGCCTACGAGCAGTACTTC. Its translation: CASSLGKGAYEQYF.

This chain connects TRBV6-5 to TRBJ2-1; 8 positions agree with TRBD2. The V segment lost 7 bases and the J segment 4 bases; nucleotides outside the gene matches: 6. Looked up from germline, CDR1 is MNHEY and CDR2 is SVGAGI. The CDR3 totals 14 residues. DNA of the CDR3: TGTGCCAGCACTGAAGCGGGAGTGTACAATGAGCAGTTCTTC. As protein: CASTEAGVYNEQFF.

J is TRBJ2-3 and V is TRBV7-6; 11 nucleotides line up with TRBD2. Looked up from germline, CDR1 is SGHVS and CDR2 is FNYEAQ. With V trimmed by 0 bases and J by 7 bases, 12 bases remained unmatched. The CDR3 runs to 18 residues. CDR3 DNA: TGTGCCAGCAGCTTAGCGGGTTCAACTAGCGGGAGTAGATATACGCAGTATTTT. It yields the protein CASSLAGSTSGSRYTQYF.

This chain links TRBV7-3 with TRBJ2-2; TRBD2 is a possible D gene (6 bases). V was clipped by 5 bases and J by 6 bases, with 16 bases between them. Germline CDR1 reads SGHTA; CDR2 reads FQGTGA. This CDR3 is built from 15 residues. CDR3 sequence (DNA): TGTGCCAGCAGCCCTAACGGAGGGACCGCCGGGGAGCTGTTTTTT. As protein: CASSPNGGTAGELFF.

The V call is TRBV5-1, the J call TRBJ2-1; TRBD2 might be the D (5 bases). This CDR3 comprises 15 residues. V was shortened by 3 bases and J by 7 bases, with 17 bases between the two germline ends. The V gene's germline CDR1 is SGHRS and CDR2 YFSETQ. The CDR3 protein is CASSSGSLTGNEQFF. The CDR3 DNA is TGCGCCAGCAGCTCGGGAAGCCTTACGGGGAATGAGCAGTTCTTC.

This clone has a handful of counts. This chain links TRBV19 with TRBJ1-5; 7 bases are shared with TRBD1. The ends lost 6 bases at V and 3 bases at J; junction bases unmatched: 2. The germline V gene encodes CDR1 LNHDA and CDR2 SQIVND (reference sequence). The CDR3 has 13 amino acids. CDR3 sequence: CASSGTVNQPQHF. The CDR3, as DNA: TGTGCCAGTAGCGGGACAGTCAATCAGCCCCAGCATTTT.

The chain is built from TRBV5-1 and TRBJ1-2; TRBD1 might be the D (6 bases). Germline V CDR1 and CDR2: SGHRS, YFSETQ. The germline V and J ends were trimmed by 3 bases and 8 bases, with 26 bases remaining between them. This CDR3 is 17 amino acids long. The CDR3, as DNA: TGCGCCAGCAGCTCACCTCACTCTACGGACAGATGCGGAGGCTACACCTTC. Amino acid sequence: CASSSPHSTDRCGGYTF.

This clone was found once. This rearrangement joins TRBV28 to TRBJ1-2; D possibly corresponds to TRBD1 (5 bases). The CDR3 is made up of 15 amino acids. Trimming took off 4 bases at V and 4 bases at J, with 16 bases between the two ends. Germline CDR1 MDHEN, CDR2 SYDVKM. In DNA form, the CDR3 reads TGTGCCAGCAGTTCCACAGGCTCGGACGGCTATGGCTACACCTTC. Translation gives CASSSTGSDGYGYTF.

The genes are TRBV29-1 and TRBJ2-7, with D maybe TRBD1 (6 bases). Germline V gene lookup returns CDR1 SQVTM and CDR2 ANQGSEA. This CDR3 spans 12 amino acids. V was cut by 7 bases and J by 3 bases, with 13 bases left in between. This CDR3 reads CSALRDNYEQYF. The CDR3, as DNA: TGCAGCGCCCTCCGGGACAACTACGAGCAGTACTTC.

This clone was counted between two and nine times. This chain connects TRBV7-8 to TRBJ2-1; TRBD2 matches 14 bases. The V gene end was trimmed by 3 bases and the J gene end by 7 bases; junction bases not matched to a gene: 11. The CDR3 runs 18 residues. Germline V gene sequence: CDR1 SGHVS, CDR2 FQNEAQ. CDR3 sequence: CASSFPLRLAGGGNEQFF. The CDR3, as DNA: TGTGCCAGCAGCTTCCCACTAAGACTAGCGGGAGGGGGGAATGAGCAGTTCTTC.

V gene TRBV11-2 combines with J gene TRBJ2-1, with 9 bases lining up with TRBD2. The CDR3 totals 16 residues. CDR1 and CDR2 from the germline V gene are SGHAT and FQNNGV. Trimming took 3 bases from V and 6 from J; bases not matched to a gene: 9. The CDR3 protein is CASSFFGSGSGNEQFF. CDR3 sequence (DNA): TGTGCCAGCAGCTTCTTCGGTAGCGGGAGTGGCAATGAGCAGTTCTTC.

This chain joins TRBV5-1 and TRBJ1-2; 10 bases align to TRBD1. Germline-derived CDR1 and CDR2 are SGHRS and YFSETQ. This CDR3 region has 16 residues. V gave up 4 bases and J gave up 0 bases; unmatched junction bases: 6. Here the CDR3 reads CASSLRDRGSNYGYTF. The DNA for the CDR3 is TGCGCCAGCAGCCTTCGGGACAGGGGATCTAACTATGGCTACACCTTC.

V and J are TRBV30 and TRBJ2-1; the match to TRBD2 covers 8 bases. This CDR3 region has 14 residues. CDR1 and CDR2 from the germline V gene are GTSNPN and SVGIG (reference sequence). The ends lost 0 bases at V and 10 bases at J; junction bases unmatched: 8. CDR3 bases: TGTGCCTGGAGTGTAGGACTAGCTTCAATCGAGCAGTTCTTC. This gives the protein CAWSVGLASIEQFF.

This sequence joins TRBV19 and TRBJ2-1; 10 positions agree with TRBD1. J was trimmed by 9 bases and V by 9 bases; bases with no gene match: 11. This CDR3 has 14 amino acids. Per the germline V gene, CDR1 is LNHDA and CDR2 is SQIVND (reference sequence). CDR3 coding DNA: TGTGCCAGCCAGCGGGACAGGGGACTCATTGAGCAGTTCTTC. It specifies CASQRDRGLIEQFF.

The V and J genes are TRBV7-2 and TRBJ2-7; D not resolved. The CDR3 runs to 16 residues. Looked up from germline, CDR1 is SGHTA and CDR2 is FQGNSA. Deletions cut 5 bases from V and 4 bases from J, with 21 bases between. CDR3 amino acids: CASSPHMGSPTYEQYF. CDR3 nucleotides: TGTGCCAGCAGCCCCCACATGGGCAGCCCAACTTACGAGCAGTACTTC. The full variable domain, completed using reference TRBV7-2 and TRBJ2-7, is GAGVSQSPSNKVTEKGKDVELRCDPISGHTALYWYRQSLGQGLEFLIYFQGNSAPDKSGLPSDRFSAERTGGSVSTLTIQRTQQEDSAVYLCASSPHMGSPTYEQYFGPGTRLTVT.

The chain links TRBV18 to TRBJ2-7, with TRBD1 matching over 11 bases. The CDR3 sequence is 14 residues long. J gave up 5 bases and V 3 bases, and 3 bases lay outside the gene matches. Germline CDR1 and CDR2: KGHSH and LQKENI. CDR3: CASSPGQGAHEQYF. CDR3 nucleotides: TGTGCCAGCTCACCCGGACAGGGGGCCCACGAGCAGTACTTC. Full variable domain (rest looked up from reference TRBV18 and TRBJ2-7): NAGVMQNPRHLVRRRGQEARLRCSPMKGHSHVYWYRQLPEEGLKFMVYLQKENIIDESGMPKERFSAEFPKEGPSILRIQQVVRGDSAAYFCASSPGQGAHEQYFGPGTRLTVT.